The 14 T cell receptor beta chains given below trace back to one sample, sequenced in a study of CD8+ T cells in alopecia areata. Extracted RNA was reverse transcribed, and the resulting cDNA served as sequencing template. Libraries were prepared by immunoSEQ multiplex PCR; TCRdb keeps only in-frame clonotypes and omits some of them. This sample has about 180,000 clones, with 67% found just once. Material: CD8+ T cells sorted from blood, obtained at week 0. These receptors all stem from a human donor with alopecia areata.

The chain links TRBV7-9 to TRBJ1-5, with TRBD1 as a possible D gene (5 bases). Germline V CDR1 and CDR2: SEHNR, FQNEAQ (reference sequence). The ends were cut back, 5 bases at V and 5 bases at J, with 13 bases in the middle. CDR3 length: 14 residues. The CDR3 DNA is TGTGCCAGCAGCGGGGGAGGGCTCGATCAGCCCCAGCATTTT. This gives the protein CASSGGGLDQPQHF.

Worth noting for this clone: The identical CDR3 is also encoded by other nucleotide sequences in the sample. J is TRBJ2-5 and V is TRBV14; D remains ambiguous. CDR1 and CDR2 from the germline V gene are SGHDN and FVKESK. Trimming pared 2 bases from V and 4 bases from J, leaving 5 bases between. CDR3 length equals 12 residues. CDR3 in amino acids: CASSQPRETQYF. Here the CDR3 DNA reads TGTGCCAGCAGCCAACCGCGAGAGACCCAGTACTTC.

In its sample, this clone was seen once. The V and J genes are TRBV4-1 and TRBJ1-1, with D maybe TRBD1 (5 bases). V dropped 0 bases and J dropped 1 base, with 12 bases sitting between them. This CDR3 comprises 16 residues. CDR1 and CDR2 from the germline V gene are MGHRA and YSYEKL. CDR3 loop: CASSQDDSRGNTEAFF. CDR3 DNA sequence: TGCGCCAGCAGCCAAGATGACAGCCGAGGGAACACTGAAGCTTTCTTT.

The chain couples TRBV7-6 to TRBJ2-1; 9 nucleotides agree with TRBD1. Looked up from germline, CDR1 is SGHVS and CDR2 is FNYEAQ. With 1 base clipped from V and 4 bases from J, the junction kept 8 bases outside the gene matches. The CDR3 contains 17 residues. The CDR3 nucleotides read TGTGCCAGCAGCTTAGGATACCCGGGACAGGGTTACAATGAGCAGTTCTTC. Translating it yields CASSLGYPGQGYNEQFF.

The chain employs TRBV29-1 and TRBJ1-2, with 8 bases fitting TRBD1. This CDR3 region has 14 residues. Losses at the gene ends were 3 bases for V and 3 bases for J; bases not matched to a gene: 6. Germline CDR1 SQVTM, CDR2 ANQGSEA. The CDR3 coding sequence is TGCAGCGTTGATCCGGTACAGGGGGACTATGGCTACACCTTC. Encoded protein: CSVDPVQGDYGYTF.

The CDR3 is CASSPRGGQYSPLHF. DNA of the CDR3: TGCGCCAGCAGCCCCCGGGGAGGGCAGTATTCACCCCTCCACTTT. This sequence joins TRBV4-1 and TRBJ1-6, with D unresolved. Trimming took off 4 bases at V and 8 bases at J, with 15 bases between the two ends. The germline V gene encodes CDR1 MGHRA and CDR2 YSYEKL. The CDR3 totals 15 residues.

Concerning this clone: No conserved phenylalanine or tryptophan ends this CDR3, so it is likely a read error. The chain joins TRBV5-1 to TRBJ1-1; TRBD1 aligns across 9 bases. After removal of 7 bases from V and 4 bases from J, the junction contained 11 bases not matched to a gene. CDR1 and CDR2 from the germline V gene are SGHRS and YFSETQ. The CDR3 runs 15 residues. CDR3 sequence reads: CASGPGQGLTTEAFC. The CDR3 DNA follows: TGCGCCAGCGGACCGGGACAGGGCTTGACCACTGAAGCTTTCTGT.

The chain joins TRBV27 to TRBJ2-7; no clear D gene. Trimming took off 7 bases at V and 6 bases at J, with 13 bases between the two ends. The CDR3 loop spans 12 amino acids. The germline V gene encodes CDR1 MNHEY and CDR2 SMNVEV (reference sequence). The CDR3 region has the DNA TGTGCCAGCAAGGCTTCGTCTGGCGAGCAGTACTTC. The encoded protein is CASKASSGEQYF.

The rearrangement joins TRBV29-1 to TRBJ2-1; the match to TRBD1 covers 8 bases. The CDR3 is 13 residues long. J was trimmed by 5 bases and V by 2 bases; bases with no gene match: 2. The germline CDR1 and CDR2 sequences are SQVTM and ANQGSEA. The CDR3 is CSVEPTGDNEQFF. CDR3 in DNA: TGCAGCGTTGAACCGACAGGGGACAATGAGCAGTTCTTC.

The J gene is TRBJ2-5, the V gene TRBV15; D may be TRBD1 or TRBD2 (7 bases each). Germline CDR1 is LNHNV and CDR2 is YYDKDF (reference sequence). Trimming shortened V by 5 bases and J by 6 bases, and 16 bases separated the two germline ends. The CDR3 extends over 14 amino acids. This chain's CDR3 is CATSLRGGGKTQYF. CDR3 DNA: TGTGCCACCAGCCTCAGGGGGGGTGGGAAGACCCAGTACTTC.

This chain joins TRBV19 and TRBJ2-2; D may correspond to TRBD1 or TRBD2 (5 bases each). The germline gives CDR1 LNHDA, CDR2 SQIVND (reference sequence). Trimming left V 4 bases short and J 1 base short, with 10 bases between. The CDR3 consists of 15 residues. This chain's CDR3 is CASSKGPRNTGELFF. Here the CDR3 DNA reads TGTGCCAGTAGTAAGGGACCCCGGAACACCGGGGAGCTGTTTTTT.

The CDR3 sequence: CSVVPSSSYEQYF. CDR3 DNA: TGCAGCGTTGTTCCTAGCTCCTCCTACGAGCAGTACTTC. The V gene is TRBV29-1, the J gene TRBJ2-7; D may be TRBD2 (5 bases). The CDR3 consists of 13 residues. CDR1 is SQVTM, CDR2 ANQGSEA, per germline. Between the trimmed V and J ends, which lost 4 bases and 0 bases, there was a span of 10 bases.

The CDR3 bases are TGTGCCAGCAGTGAAGCTAATTCACCCCTCCACTTT. Translation gives CASSEANSPLHF. The chain recombines TRBV6-1 with TRBJ1-6; D not certain. In germline, CDR1 is MNHNS, CDR2 SASEGT. The CDR3 has 12 amino acids. The V and J ends lost 0 bases and 6 bases respectively, with 0 bases between them.

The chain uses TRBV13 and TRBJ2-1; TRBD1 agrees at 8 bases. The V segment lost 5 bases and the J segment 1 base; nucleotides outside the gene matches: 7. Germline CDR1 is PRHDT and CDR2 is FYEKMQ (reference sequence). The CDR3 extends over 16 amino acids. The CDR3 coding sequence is TGTGCCAGCAGCCCCGGCCGGGACAGGTCCTACAATGAGCAGTTCTTC. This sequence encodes CASSPGRDRSYNEQFF.